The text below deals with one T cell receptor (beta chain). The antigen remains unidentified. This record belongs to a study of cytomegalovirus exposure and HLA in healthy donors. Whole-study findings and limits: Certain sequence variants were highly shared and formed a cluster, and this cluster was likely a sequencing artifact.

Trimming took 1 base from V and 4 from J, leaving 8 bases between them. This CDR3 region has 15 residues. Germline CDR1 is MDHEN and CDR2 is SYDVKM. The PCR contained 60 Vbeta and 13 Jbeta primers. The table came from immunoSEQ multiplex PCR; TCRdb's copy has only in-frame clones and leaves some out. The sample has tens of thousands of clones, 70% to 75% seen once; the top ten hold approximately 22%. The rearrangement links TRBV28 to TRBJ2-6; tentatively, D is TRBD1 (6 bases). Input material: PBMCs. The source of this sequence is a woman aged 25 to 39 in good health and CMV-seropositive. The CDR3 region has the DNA TGTGCCAGCAGTTTATCAGGGGTAGGGGCCAACGTCCTGACTTTC. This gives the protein CASSLSGVGANVLTF.